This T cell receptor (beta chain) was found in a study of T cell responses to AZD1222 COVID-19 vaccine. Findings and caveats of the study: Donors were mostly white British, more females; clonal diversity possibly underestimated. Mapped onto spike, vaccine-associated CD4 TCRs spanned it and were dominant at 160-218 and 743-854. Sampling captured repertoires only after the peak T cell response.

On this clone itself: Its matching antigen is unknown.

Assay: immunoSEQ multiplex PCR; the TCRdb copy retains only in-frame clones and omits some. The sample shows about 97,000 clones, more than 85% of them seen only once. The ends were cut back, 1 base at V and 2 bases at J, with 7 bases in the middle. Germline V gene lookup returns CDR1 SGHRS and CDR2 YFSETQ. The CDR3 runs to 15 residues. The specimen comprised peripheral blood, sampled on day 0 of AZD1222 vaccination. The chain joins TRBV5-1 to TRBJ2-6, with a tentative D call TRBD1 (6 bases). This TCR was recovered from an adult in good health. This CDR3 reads CASSLPGAGANVLTF. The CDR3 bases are TGCGCCAGCAGCTTGCCAGGGGCTGGGGCCAACGTCCTGACTTTC.